This T cell receptor beta chain was captured in a study of CD4+ T cells in melanoma. The study, taken as a whole, reports: Neoantigen-specific CD4+ T cells in melanoma reportedly had diverse differentiation states. CD8+ T cell, macrophage and B cell function reportedly correlated with neoantigen-specific CD4+ T cells.

The CDR3 loop spans 15 amino acids. The V segment lost 3 bases and the J segment 1 base; nucleotides outside the gene matches: 3. The germline CDR1 and CDR2 sequences are SGHTS and YDEGEE. This clone showed up just a few times. Antigen specificity is unknown. Sequenced by immunoSEQ multiplex PCR; TCRdb stores in-frame clones only, minus some. Here the sample spans 140,000 or so clones, about 90% being singletons. The V call is TRBV5-8, the J call TRBJ2-2, with TRBD1 matching over 7 bases. The TCR comes from a human donor with melanoma. Here the CDR3 DNA reads TGTGCCAGCAGCTCCCGGACAGGGAACACCGGGGAGCTGTTTTTT. This codes for CASSSRTGNTGELFF. The full variable domain, completed using reference TRBV5-8 and TRBJ2-2, is EAGVTQSPTHLIKTRGQQATLRCSPISGHTSVYWYQQALGLGLQFLLWYDEGEERNRGNFPPRFSGRQFPNYSSELNVNALELEDSALYLCASSSRTGNTGELFFGEGSRLTVL.